The 15 T cell receptor beta chains below come from one sample, sequenced in a study of blood T cell repertoires in COVID-19. Assay used: immunoSEQ multiplex PCR; TCRdb lists only in-frame clones, some missing. The table shows under 400,000 clones, with 75% to 90% occurring only once. The material sequenced was peripheral blood. The receptors originated from a woman aged 25 to 45 with COVID-19, enrolled during active disease.

This clone was seen only a few times. The chain joins TRBV19 to TRBJ1-5; D is perhaps TRBD1 (6 bases). There are 13 residues in the CDR3. Trimming left V 7 bases short and J 5 bases short, with 12 bases between. CDR1 LNHDA and CDR2 SQIVND come from the germline V gene (reference sequence). The CDR3 region has the DNA TGTGCCAGTAACAGGGTTTTGGATCAGCCCCAGCATTTT. Amino acid sequence: CASNRVLDQPQHF.

The V and J genes are TRBV3-1 (or the pseudogene TRBV3-2) and TRBJ1-4; D is possibly TRBD1 (6 bases). This CDR3 spans 14 amino acids. Germline-derived CDR1 and CDR2 are LGHDT and YNNKEL (reference sequence). Deletions cut 2 bases from V and 3 bases from J, with 7 bases between. The CDR3 sequence: CASSQRTANEKLFF. The CDR3 DNA reads as TGTGCCAGCAGCCAACGGACAGCTAATGAAAAACTGTTTTTT.

The rearrangement uses TRBV6-2 or TRBV6-3 and TRBJ2-7, with no clear D. The CDR3 extends over 15 amino acids. Per the germline V gene, CDR1 is MNHEY and CDR2 is SVGEGT. Trimming removed 6 bases from V and 2 bases from J, with 17 bases in between. The CDR3 DNA is TGTGCCAGCAGCATTTTGGCGGAAACCCCCTACGAGCAGTACTTC. Residues: CASSILAETPYEQYF.

This clone showed up just once. The J gene is TRBJ1-1, the V gene TRBV7-9; a weak D match, TRBD1 (6 bases). The ends were cut back, 5 bases at V and 0 bases at J, with 10 bases in the middle. The germline V gene encodes CDR1 SEHNR and CDR2 FQNEAQ (reference sequence). The CDR3 extends over 14 amino acids. In DNA, the CDR3 is TGTGCCAGCAGCCACAGGGCCATGAACACTGAAGCTTTCTTT. Translation gives CASSHRAMNTEAFF.

The genes are TRBV5-4 and TRBJ2-6; D unresolved. The CDR3 has 15 residues. V was trimmed by 4 bases and J by 1 base, leaving 9 bases between them. CDR1 is SGHNT and CDR2 is YYREEE in the germline V gene (reference sequence). The CDR3 sequence: CASSQDWSGANVLTF. CDR3 sequence (DNA): TGTGCCAGCAGCCAAGACTGGTCTGGGGCCAACGTCCTGACTTTC.

This clone occurred once. V and J are TRBV19 and TRBJ2-2; possibly TRBD2 for D (5 bases). V gave up 4 bases and J gave up 3 bases, with 18 bases separating them. Per germline, CDR1 LNHDA and CDR2 SQIVND (reference sequence). This CDR3 is 17 amino acids long. CDR3 in DNA: TGTGCCAGTAGTACCGGGGTAGGGTCTATAGACACCGGGGAGCTGTTTTTT. Translation: CASSTGVGSIDTGELFF.

J is TRBJ1-5 and V is TRBV28, with TRBD1 as a possible D gene (5 bases). The CDR3 covers 14 residues. CDR1 is MDHEN, CDR2 SYDVKM, per germline. With 1 base removed from V and 7 bases from J, the gap between germline ends came to 11 bases. CDR3 in amino acids: CASSLFQGGQPQHF. For the CDR3, the DNA is TGTGCCAGCAGTTTATTTCAGGGAGGCCAGCCCCAGCATTTT.

V gene TRBV28 combines with J gene TRBJ2-7; 9 bases map to TRBD1. V dropped 9 bases and J dropped 6; count of bases not matched to a gene: 6. This CDR3 region has 12 residues. Per the germline V gene, CDR1 is MDHEN and CDR2 is SYDVKM. The CDR3 is CASGTGILEQYF. CDR3 bases: TGTGCCAGTGGGACAGGGATACTCGAGCAGTACTTC.

The chain has TRBV2 and TRBJ1-3; 11 bases agree with TRBD1. The CDR3 totals 15 residues. The J segment lost 4 bases and the V segment lost 7 bases, leaving 6 bases of the junction unmatched. The V gene's germline CDR1 is SNHLY and CDR2 FYNNEI. CDR3 sequence (DNA): TGTGCCAGCATCCGGGACAGGGGGAAAGGAAACACCATATATTTT. Protein product: CASIRDRGKGNTIYF.

The V gene is TRBV13, the J gene TRBJ1-2; 10 nucleotides match TRBD1. There are 16 residues in the CDR3. The germline CDR1 and CDR2 sequences are PRHDT and FYEKMQ (reference sequence). Trimming cost V 2 bases and J 2 bases; bases outside gene matches: 5. The CDR3 spells CASSLPPGQGNYGYTF. The CDR3 bases are TGTGCCAGCAGCTTACCTCCGGGACAGGGGAACTATGGCTACACCTTC. Full variable domain (remainder filled in from reference TRBV13 and TRBJ1-2): AAGVIQSPRHLIKEKRETATLKCYPIPRHDTVYWYQQGPGQDPQFLISFYEKMQSDKGSIPDRFSAQQFSDYHSELNMSSLELGDSALYFCASSLPPGQGNYGYTFGSGTRLTVV.

This clone has a handful of counts. The chain employs TRBV21-1 and TRBJ2-7; whether TRBD1, the table's D call, matches the DNA was not checked. TRBV21-1 is labeled a pseudogene. This CDR3 contains 11 residues. As DNA, the CDR3 is TGTGCCAGCAGCAAAGTCAACGAGCAGTACTTC. It translates to CASSKVNEQYF.

To note about this clone: The same CDR3 is also encoded by other DNA sequences in this sample. The chain combines TRBV20-1 with TRBJ1-2; 12 bases are a match to TRBD1. The CDR3 is 11 residues long. Germline V lookup: CDR1 DFQATT, CDR2 SNEGSKA (reference sequence). V lost 5 bases, J lost 8 bases, and 0 bases stayed unmatched. The CDR3 DNA reads as TGCAGTGCTGGGACAGGGGGCGGCTACACCTTC. Translating gives CSAGTGGGYTF.

The chain's CDR3 is CSVGTGPQETQYF. The CDR3 DNA sequence: TGCAGCGTTGGGACAGGGCCCCAAGAGACCCAGTACTTC. This chain connects TRBV29-1 to TRBJ2-5, with 8 bases lining up with TRBD1. Trimming removed 4 bases from V and 1 base from J; junction bases left unmatched: 2. The germline V gene has CDR1 SQVTM and CDR2 ANQGSEA. This CDR3 contains 13 residues.

This rearrangement joins TRBV6-2 or TRBV6-3 to TRBJ1-5, with TRBD1 as a possible D gene (6 bases). The CDR3 length is 14 residues. Germline loops: CDR1 MNHEY, CDR2 SVGEGT. Trimming took 3 bases from V and 4 from J, leaving 10 bases between them. The CDR3 region is CASSYRQVNQPQHF. CDR3 bases: TGTGCCAGCAGTTATCGACAGGTGAATCAGCCCCAGCATTTT.

The gene calls are TRBV3-1 (or the pseudogene TRBV3-2) and TRBJ1-4; TRBD1 aligns across 8 bases. Trimming took 4 bases from V and 4 from J; bases not matched to a gene: 5. From germline, CDR1 is LGHDT and CDR2 YNNKEL (reference sequence). The CDR3 has 15 amino acids. The CDR3 nucleotides are TGTGCCAGCAGCCCACGGACAGGGAGTAATGAAAAACTGTTTTTT. This codes for CASSPRTGSNEKLFF.